Below, one T cell receptor (beta chain) is given with its context. No antigen is known for it. Germline CDR1 MNHEY, CDR2 SVGAGI. CDR3 length: 14 residues. Between the trimmed V and J ends, which lost 6 bases and 8 bases, there was a span of 17 bases. These data are taken from a study of cytotoxic CD8 clonotypes in ibrutinib-treated CLL. Study summary: Roughly 24 partial and 2 complete responses; at median approximately 70 months, 14 remitted, roughly 12 progressed.

Cryopreserved PBMCs were the source of approximately 2 micrograms of genomic DNA, which went to TCR beta libraries. Clones were sequenced by immunoSEQ multiplex PCR, and TCRdb holds only the in-frame ones, with some missing. The data contain roughly 180,000 clones, approximately 80% of them seen just once; the ten biggest clones take up around 4.5%. Study observations and caveats: Public clonotypes showed up rarely, and on treatment they shrank or held steady. Clonality rose at ibrutinib response and fell back toward baseline at progression.

The rearrangement joins TRBV6-5 to TRBJ1-5; D gene ambiguous. The starting material was PBMCs, obtained after 24 months of ibrutinib treatment. The clonotype originates from a human donor with chronic lymphocytic leukemia. The CDR3 nucleotides are TGTGCCAGCAGCCCCCTCGAGGGTAAGGAGCCCCAGCATTTT. Its protein product is CASSPLEGKEPQHF.